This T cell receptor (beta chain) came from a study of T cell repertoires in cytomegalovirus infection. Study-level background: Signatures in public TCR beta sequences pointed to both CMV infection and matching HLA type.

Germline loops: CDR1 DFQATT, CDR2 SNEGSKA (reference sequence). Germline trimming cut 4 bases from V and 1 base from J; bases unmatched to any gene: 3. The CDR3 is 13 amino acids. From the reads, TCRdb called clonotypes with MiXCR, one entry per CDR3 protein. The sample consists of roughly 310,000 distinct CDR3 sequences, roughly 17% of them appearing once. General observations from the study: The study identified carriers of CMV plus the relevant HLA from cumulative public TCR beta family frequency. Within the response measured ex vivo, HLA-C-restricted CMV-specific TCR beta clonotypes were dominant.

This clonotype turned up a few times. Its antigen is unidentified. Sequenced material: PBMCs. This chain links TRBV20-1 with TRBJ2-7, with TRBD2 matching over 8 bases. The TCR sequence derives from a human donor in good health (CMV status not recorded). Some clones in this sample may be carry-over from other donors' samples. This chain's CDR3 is CSATPGGSYEQYF. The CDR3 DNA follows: TGCAGTGCTACCCCGGGGGGGTCCTACGAGCAGTACTTC.